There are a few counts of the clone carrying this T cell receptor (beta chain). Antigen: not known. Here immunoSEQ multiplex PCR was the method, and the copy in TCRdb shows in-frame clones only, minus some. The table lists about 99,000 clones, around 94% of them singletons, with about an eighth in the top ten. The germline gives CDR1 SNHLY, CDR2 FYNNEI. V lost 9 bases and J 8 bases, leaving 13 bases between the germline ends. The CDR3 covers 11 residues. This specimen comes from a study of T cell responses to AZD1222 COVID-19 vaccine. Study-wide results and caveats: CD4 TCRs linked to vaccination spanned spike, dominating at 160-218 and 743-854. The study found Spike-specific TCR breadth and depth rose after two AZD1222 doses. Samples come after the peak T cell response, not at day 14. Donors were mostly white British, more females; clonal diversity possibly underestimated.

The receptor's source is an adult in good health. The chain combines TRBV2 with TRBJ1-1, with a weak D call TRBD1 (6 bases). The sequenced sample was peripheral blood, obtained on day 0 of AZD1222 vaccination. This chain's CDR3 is CARYTGLEAFF. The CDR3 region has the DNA TGTGCCAGGTATACAGGGCTCGAAGCTTTCTTT.